The 23 T cell receptor beta chains presented below share a single source sample, sequenced in a study of blood T cell repertoires in COVID-19. Method: immunoSEQ multiplex PCR; TCRdb's copy keeps in-frame clones and lacks some. The top ten clones hold 7.1% of a sample with some 4,000 clones, around 93% of them seen once. The sample comprised peripheral blood. The receptors were sampled from a man over 45 with active COVID-19.

CDR3 amino acids: CASALTGATGYTF. The CDR3 coding sequence is TGTGCTAGTGCCCTGACAGGGGCGACTGGCTACACCTTC. The V call is TRBV12-5, the J call TRBJ1-2; TRBD1 matches at 8 bases. CDR1 is LGHNT and CDR2 is FRNRAP in the germline V gene. J gave up 7 bases and V 7 bases, and 8 bases lay outside the gene matches. The CDR3 consists of 13 residues.

V is TRBV28 and J is TRBJ2-1; 14 nucleotides align to TRBD2. This CDR3 is built from 16 residues. Germline loops: CDR1 MDHEN, CDR2 SYDVKM. Trimming removed 3 bases from V and 6 bases from J; junction bases left unmatched: 4. The CDR3 is CASSFLGTSGSNEQFF. The CDR3 bases are TGTGCCAGCAGTTTCCTGGGGACTAGCGGGAGCAATGAGCAGTTCTTC.

This chain connects TRBV19 to TRBJ1-5; D might be TRBD1 (5 bases). Germline CDR1 reads LNHDA; CDR2 reads SQIVND (reference sequence). This CDR3 is 14 amino acids long. Between the trimmed V and J ends, which lost 3 bases and 2 bases, there was a span of 8 bases. DNA for the CDR3: TGTGCCAGTAGTATTTCCAGGGGCAATCAGCCCCAGCATTTT. It translates to CASSISRGNQPQHF.

This chain joins TRBV5-1 and TRBJ2-7; tentatively, D is TRBD2 (6 bases). Trimming pared 4 bases from V and 3 bases from J, leaving 11 bases between. Germline CDR1 and CDR2: SGHRS and YFSETQ. The CDR3 totals 13 residues. CDR3 nucleotide sequence: TGCGCCAGCAGCGGGGACTTCTACTACGAGCAGTACTTC. Translation: CASSGDFYYEQYF. Using reference TRBV5-1 and TRBJ2-7 for the parts outside the CDR3, the full variable domain is KAGVTQTPRYLIKTRGQQVTLSCSPISGHRSVSWYQQTPGQGLQFLFEYFSETQRNKGNFPGRFSGRQFSNSRSEMNVSTLELGDSALYLCASSGDFYYEQYFGPGTRLTVT.

This chain links TRBV6-1 with TRBJ2-2; maybe TRBD1 (6 bases). The CDR3 is made up of 16 amino acids. CDR1 MNHNS and CDR2 SASEGT come from the germline V gene. Trimming pared 0 bases from V and 2 bases from J, leaving 10 bases between. The chain's CDR3 is CASSEADSYNTGELFF. For the CDR3, the DNA is TGTGCCAGCAGTGAAGCGGACAGCTACAACACCGGGGAGCTGTTTTTT.

This clone was observed a single time. The chain has TRBV24-1 and TRBJ2-5, with 7 bases aligning to TRBD2. The CDR3 runs to 15 residues. Germline V gives CDR1 KGHDR, CDR2 SFDVKD. V shed 5 bases, J shed 5 bases, and the junction held 10 bases outside the gene matches. CDR3 loop: CATSGVGGSSETQYF. The CDR3 bases are TGTGCCACCAGTGGGGTGGGAGGGAGTAGCGAGACCCAGTACTTC.

The chain is built from TRBV6-5 and TRBJ2-1; no clear D. CDR1 is MNHEY and CDR2 is SVGAGI in the germline V gene. The V end lost 10 bases, the J end lost 3 bases, and 7 bases lay between the germline ends. This CDR3 spans 11 amino acids. CDR3 nucleotide sequence: TGTGCCACATACTACTACAATGAGCAGTTCTTC. It codes for CATYYYNEQFF.

The rearrangement joins TRBV2 to TRBJ2-3; weak D call: TRBD1 (6 bases). The CDR3 length is 15 residues. Trimming pared 5 bases from V and 0 bases from J, leaving 12 bases between. Germline-derived CDR1 and CDR2 are SNHLY and FYNNEI. This CDR3 reads CASSQGTSSTDTQYF. The CDR3 nucleotides read TGTGCCAGCAGTCAGGGGACCTCTAGCACAGATACGCAGTATTTT.

This clone occurred once. This chain links TRBV5-1 with TRBJ2-5; a weak D match, TRBD1 (5 bases). Between the trimmed V and J ends, which lost 4 bases and 3 bases, there was a span of 16 bases. This CDR3 region has 15 residues. CDR1 and CDR2 (germline): SGHRS, YFSETQ. The chain's CDR3 is CASSTQRIGEETQYF. The CDR3, as DNA: TGCGCCAGCAGCACCCAAAGGATAGGGGAAGAGACCCAGTACTTC.

This clone was detected only once. V and J are TRBV5-4 and TRBJ2-1, with a tentative D call TRBD2 (6 bases). Germline V gene data show CDR1 as SGHNT and CDR2 as YYREEE (reference sequence). This CDR3 comprises 15 residues. V was clipped by 1 base and J by 10 bases, with 18 bases between them. CDR3 nucleotide sequence: TGTGCCAGCAGCTTGCCGGGCGGGACCGCAGGGGAGCAGTTCTTC. It encodes CASSLPGGTAGEQFF.

The chain has TRBV20-1 and TRBJ1-1; D possibly corresponds to TRBD1 (6 bases). CDR1 and CDR2 (germline): DFQATT, SNEGSKA (reference sequence). The ends were cut back, 5 bases at V and 7 bases at J, with 8 bases in the middle. The CDR3 totals 10 residues. The CDR3 region has the DNA TGCAGTGCTTCAGGGGTTGAAGCTTTCTTT. It is translated as CSASGVEAFF.

A single count supports this clone. In DNA, the CDR3 is TGTGCCAGCAGCTTGAGGACTAGAGCCTACGAGCAGTACTTC. It codes for CASSLRTRAYEQYF. V gene TRBV5-6 combines with J gene TRBJ2-7, with 7 positions matching TRBD2. Germline V CDR1 and CDR2: SGHDT, YYEEEE. The ends lost 1 base at V and 2 bases at J; junction bases unmatched: 3. This CDR3 contains 14 residues. Combining the CDR3 with reference TRBV5-6 and TRBJ2-7 gives the whole variable domain DAGVTQSPTHLIKTRGQQVTLRCSPKSGHDTVSWYQQALGQGPQFIFQYYEEEERQRGNFPDRFSGHQFPNYSSELNVNALLLGDSALYLCASSLRTRAYEQYFGPGTRLTVT.

J is TRBJ1-6 and V is TRBV21-1. TRBV21-1 is shown as a pseudogene. CDR3 length equals 15 residues. The CDR3 DNA reads as TGTGCCAGCAAGGGGGGGAGCTCCTATAATTCACCCCTCCACTTT. It specifies CASKGGSSYNSPLHF.

The chain uses TRBV7-9 and TRBJ2-1, with 7 bases lining up with TRBD1. The CDR3 is 17 amino acids. Germline assignment: CDR1 SEHNR and CDR2 FQNEAQ (reference sequence). V lost 2 bases, J lost 0 bases, and 7 bases stayed unmatched. The DNA of the CDR3 is TGTGCCAGCAGCTTAAGAGGAACAGGGGCCTCCTACAATGAGCAGTTCTTC. Protein product: CASSLRGTGASYNEQFF.

The chain links TRBV4-3 to TRBJ2-7; maybe TRBD2 (5 bases). V was trimmed by 0 bases and J by 3 bases, leaving 9 bases between them. Germline V CDR1 and CDR2: LGHNA, YSLEER. The CDR3 extends over 14 amino acids. CDR3 loop: CASSQDTGIYEQYF. The CDR3 DNA is TGCGCCAGCAGCCAAGATACCGGGATCTACGAGCAGTACTTC.

The sample holds one count of this clone. The V and J genes are TRBV24-1 and TRBJ2-5; D not certain. The CDR3 spans 15 residues. Germline values: CDR1 KGHDR, CDR2 SFDVKD. V was pared by 2 bases and J by 3 bases, with 12 bases between. CDR3 coding DNA: TGTGCCACCAGTGATTCCTCCGGGTTTGAAGAGACCCAGTACTTC. Translation: CATSDSSGFEETQYF.

The chain links TRBV6-5 to TRBJ1-1, with 9 positions matching TRBD1. This CDR3 contains 14 residues. With V trimmed by 6 bases and J by 4 bases, 6 bases remained unmatched. From germline, CDR1 is MNHEY and CDR2 SVGAGI. The CDR3 region has the DNA TGTGCCAGCAGGGGGACAGGGAGAGGCACTGAAGCTTTCTTT. The encoded protein is CASRGTGRGTEAFF.

J is TRBJ2-5 and V is TRBV4-3, with 9 bases matching TRBD2. Germline CDR1 is LGHNA and CDR2 is YSLEER. The CDR3 is made up of 16 amino acids. V lost 1 base and J lost 5; bases outside the gene matches: 8. DNA for the CDR3: TGCGCCAGCAGCCAAGCTGCGGGAGGGGGCTCGGAGACCCAGTACTTC. Protein: CASSQAAGGGSETQYF.

Comment on this clone: The junction and the germline gene differ at one end; a read error may be behind it. The gene calls are TRBV2 and TRBJ2-5, with TRBD2 matching 14 bases. Germline V gives CDR1 SNHLY, CDR2 FYNNEI. The CDR3 loop spans 14 amino acids. The CDR3 is CASSEQGLAGGGNF. The CDR3 bases are TGTGCCAGCAGTGAACAAGGACTAGCGGGGGGTGGGAACTTC.

This clone showed up just once. The rearrangement links TRBV7-9 to TRBJ2-2; 12 positions agree with TRBD2. Germline loops: CDR1 SEHNR, CDR2 FQNEAQ (reference sequence). This CDR3 contains 18 residues. Germline trimming cut 7 bases from V and 0 bases from J; bases unmatched to any gene: 9. The DNA for the CDR3 is TGTGCCAGCAAGGTGGGGCTAGCGGGAGGGACGAACACCGGGGAGCTGTTTTTT. The encoded protein is CASKVGLAGGTNTGELFF.

V and J are TRBV5-1 and TRBJ1-6; the match to TRBD1 covers 10 bases. Germline-derived CDR1 and CDR2 are SGHRS and YFSETQ. The CDR3 sequence is 15 residues long. J gave up 10 bases and V 4 bases, and 8 bases lay outside the gene matches. Written as DNA, the CDR3 is TGCGCCAGCAGCCAGGGGACAGGGGAACACTCACCCCTCCACTTT. It yields the protein CASSQGTGEHSPLHF.

The sample holds one count of this clone. V gene TRBV28 combines with J gene TRBJ2-7; 10 nucleotides line up with TRBD2. Germline V lookup: CDR1 MDHEN, CDR2 SYDVKM. V lost 3 bases and J lost 1; bases outside the gene matches: 6. The CDR3 consists of 16 residues. The DNA for the CDR3 is TGTGCCAGCAGTTTTAGAGTAGCGGGAGGTTCCTACGAGCAGTACTTC. Amino acid sequence: CASSFRVAGGSYEQYF. The variable domain in full, completed from reference TRBV28 and TRBJ2-7, reads DVKVTQSSRYLVKRTGEKVFLECVQDMDHENMFWYRQDPGLGLRLIYFSYDVKMKEKGDIPEGYSVSREKKERFSLILESASTNQTSMYLCASSFRVAGGSYEQYFGPGTRLTVT.

This chain connects TRBV30 to TRBJ1-4, with 8 positions matching TRBD1. The length of the CDR3 is 15 residues. Germline CDR1 GTSNPN, CDR2 SVGIG (reference sequence). With 2 bases clipped from V and 5 bases from J, the junction kept 7 bases outside the gene matches. DNA for the CDR3: TGTGCCTGGAGTCGGGGGACAGGAAACAATGAAAAACTGTTTTTT. The encoded protein is CAWSRGTGNNEKLFF.